This record looks at one TCR beta chain sequence and its context. The antigen remains undetermined. Trimming pared 8 bases from V and 4 bases from J, leaving 20 bases between. Germline-derived CDR1 and CDR2 are MNHEY and SVGEGT. The CDR3 is 15 residues long. Each CDR3 protein is one row after TCRdb ran MiXCR on the 5' RACE reads. The sample includes about 170,000 distinct CDR3 sequences, 10% to 15% of them seen just once. This sample was taken from a study of T-cell memory formation after mild COVID-19. Findings and limits, study-wide: Detection of some responders pre-infection suggested pre-existing cross-reactive memory T cells participated. Contracting CD4+ clones were located mainly in CM and EM, and CD8+ clones in EMRA. Clones that got smaller from day 15 to 85 had even CD4/CD8, while clones growing later tipped toward CD4+.

This chain joins TRBV6-2 or TRBV6-3 and TRBJ1-2, with D hard to call. This receptor was taken from a man aged 18-30 years who had mild COVID-19 (a few samples of this study predate the infection). Cell type and time point are not known. Sequenced material: PBMCs or a T cell subset sorted from them (not recorded which). The CDR3 loop reads CASRFLDTSSYGYTF. CDR3 bases: TGTGCCAGCCGATTCCTCGACACTTCAAGCTATGGCTACACCTTC.